The 18 T cell receptor beta chains presented below share a single source sample, sequenced in a study of blood T cell repertoires in COVID-19. The repertoire was sequenced with immunoSEQ multiplex PCR; TCRdb's copy has only in-frame clones and lacks some. This table has 95,000 to 150,000 clones, around 89% appearing once. Specimen: peripheral blood. Source of these receptors: a man in his 70s with active or convalescent COVID-19.

This chain joins TRBV5-4 and TRBJ2-3, with TRBD2 as a possible D gene (6 bases). The CDR3 is made up of 15 amino acids. V lost 4 bases, J lost 5 bases, and 17 bases lay in between. Germline V lookup: CDR1 SGHNT, CDR2 YYREEE (reference sequence). The CDR3 nucleotides read TGTGCCAGCAGCACCGGGACTCCAGGAATAGATACGCAGTATTTT. This encodes CASSTGTPGIDTQYF.

The chain combines TRBV4-2 with TRBJ2-4; 8 bases line up with TRBD1. Germline trimming cut 0 bases from V and 6 bases from J; bases unmatched to any gene: 4. In germline, CDR1 is LGHNA, CDR2 YNFKEQ. This CDR3 spans 15 amino acids. The CDR3 reads CASSQDDTGGNIQYF. The DNA for the CDR3 is TGTGCCAGCAGCCAAGACGATACAGGGGGAAACATTCAGTACTTC.

This chain joins TRBV28 and TRBJ2-3; 8 bases agree with TRBD2. V lost 1 base to trimming and J lost 10 bases; unmatched junction nucleotides: 1. The CDR3 spans 12 residues. CDR1 is MDHEN, CDR2 SYDVKM, per germline. The CDR3 coding sequence is TGTGCCAGCAGTTTATCGGGAGGGGCGCAGTATTTT. Translation gives CASSLSGGAQYF.

This sequence joins TRBV9 and TRBJ1-2, with 8 positions matching TRBD1. The CDR3 length is 15 residues. Trimming took 2 bases from V and 1 from J; bases not matched to a gene: 4. Germline V gene sequence: CDR1 SGDLS, CDR2 YYNGEE. The CDR3 coding sequence is TGTGCCAGCAGCGTTGGGACAGGCCTTAACTATGGCTACACCTTC. It translates to CASSVGTGLNYGYTF. The full variable domain, rest sourced from reference TRBV9 and TRBJ1-2, is DSGVTQTPKHLITATGQRVTLRCSPRSGDLSVYWYQQSLDQGLQFLIQYYNGEERAKGNILERFSAQQFPDLHSELNLSSLELGDSALYFCASSVGTGLNYGYTFGSGTRLTVV.

The chain combines TRBV6-5 with TRBJ1-1; 8 bases align to TRBD1. V shed 5 bases, J shed 4 bases, and the junction held 3 bases outside the gene matches. This CDR3 comprises 13 residues. Looked up from germline, CDR1 is MNHEY and CDR2 is SVGAGI. CDR3 nucleotide sequence: TGTGCCAGCAGTACCACAGGGGGCACTGAAGCTTTCTTT. The encoded protein is CASSTTGGTEAFF.

The chain is built from TRBV6-5 and TRBJ2-1, with D tentatively TRBD1 (5 bases). The CDR3 totals 14 residues. The V end lost 7 bases, the J end lost 6 bases, and 16 bases lay between the germline ends. CDR1 and CDR2 from the germline V gene are MNHEY and SVGAGI. The CDR3 DNA reads as TGTGCCAGCACGCCCAGGGCTAGGCGCAATGAGCAGTTCTTC. The encoded protein is CASTPRARRNEQFF.

This chain joins TRBV6-1 and TRBJ2-1; the match to TRBD2 covers 10 bases. The CDR3 is 16 residues long. CDR1 is MNHNS and CDR2 is SASEGT in the germline V gene. V shed 2 bases, J shed 7 bases, and the junction held 8 bases outside the gene matches. The CDR3 DNA reads TGTGCCAGCAGTGAAACCGTCTCTAGCGGGAGTAATGAGCAGTTCTTC. The encoded protein is CASSETVSSGSNEQFF.

The rearrangement joins TRBV24-1 to TRBJ1-5; D perhaps matches TRBD1 (5 bases). The CDR3 is 12 residues long. Germline CDR1 KGHDR, CDR2 SFDVKD. V dropped 6 bases and J dropped 6 bases, with 8 bases sitting between them. CDR3: CATSRGGQPQHF. The DNA for the CDR3 is TGTGCCACCAGTAGGGGCGGTCAGCCCCAGCATTTT.

The CDR3 coding sequence is TGTGCCAGCAGCTTAGAGTTCGGAGGGAACACTGAAGCTTTCTTT. Its protein is CASSLEFGGNTEAFF. This chain uses TRBV7-3 with TRBJ1-1; no definite D call. The CDR3 has 15 residues. Trimming removed 2 bases from V and 1 base from J, with 11 bases in between. The germline gives CDR1 SGHTA, CDR2 FQGTGA.

This clone was seen a handful of times. The chain has TRBV12-3 or TRBV12-4 and TRBJ1-2, with no clear D. There are 12 residues in the CDR3. The V gene lost 5 bases and the J gene lost 8 bases, with 12 bases spanning the gap. The CDR3 region has the DNA TGTGCCAGCAGTAGGATAGGCGGCGGCTACACCTTC. Amino acids: CASSRIGGGYTF.

This chain uses TRBV27 with TRBJ1-1; D unclear. CDR1 is MNHEY and CDR2 is SMNVEV in the germline V gene (reference sequence). V lost 5 bases to trimming and J lost 1 base, with 14 bases between them. This CDR3 is 15 amino acids long. CDR3 in amino acids: CASSPAGLGNTEAFF. In DNA form, the CDR3 reads TGTGCCAGCAGTCCGGCCGGGTTGGGGAACACTGAAGCTTTCTTT.

The chain combines TRBV6-2 or TRBV6-3 with TRBJ2-1; TRBD1 might be the D (6 bases). Germline assignment: CDR1 MNHEY and CDR2 SVGEGT. Trimming left V 2 bases short and J 6 bases short, with 14 bases between. This CDR3 contains 15 residues. The CDR3 spells CASSYGTRGTNEQFF. For the CDR3, the DNA is TGTGCCAGCAGTTACGGGACAAGGGGGACCAATGAGCAGTTCTTC.

The chain uses TRBV3-1 (or the pseudogene TRBV3-2) and TRBJ2-7; possibly TRBD2 for D (6 bases). The germline gives CDR1 LGHDT, CDR2 YNNKEL (reference sequence). V was pared by 0 bases and J by 3 bases, with 15 bases between. The CDR3 is made up of 16 amino acids. As DNA, the CDR3 is TGTGCCAGCAGCCAAGATCTTAGCGGATTGAACTACGAGCAGTACTTC. Translating it yields CASSQDLSGLNYEQYF.

The chain recombines TRBV2 with TRBJ1-6; possible D gene TRBD1, 6 bases. Germline CDR1 SNHLY, CDR2 FYNNEI. The CDR3 has 15 amino acids. V lost 2 bases and J 7 bases, leaving 12 bases between the germline ends. CDR3: CASSEQDSNNSPLHF. Written as DNA, the CDR3 is TGTGCCAGCAGTGAACAGGACAGTAACAATTCACCCCTCCACTTT.

This clone has a single count. V gene TRBV19 combines with J gene TRBJ2-7, with 7 bases fitting TRBD2. The trim removed 3 bases at V and 2 bases at J, leaving 4 bases unmatched. Germline V lookup: CDR1 LNHDA, CDR2 SQIVND (reference sequence). The CDR3 length is 14 residues. This CDR3 is CASSIPGLAYEQYF. The CDR3 region has the DNA TGTGCCAGTAGTATTCCCGGACTAGCCTACGAGCAGTACTTC.

The V and J genes are TRBV7-9 and TRBJ2-6, with TRBD1 identical over 12 bases. The length of the CDR3 is 19 residues. V shed 5 bases and J 1 base; nucleotides not matched to a gene: 9. Looked up from germline, CDR1 is SEHNR and CDR2 is FQNEAQ (reference sequence). The CDR3 DNA sequence: TGTGCCAGCAGCCCCTTACCGGGACAGGGGGCTTCTGGGGCCAACGTCCTGACTTTC. This gives the protein CASSPLPGQGASGANVLTF.

This chain's CDR3 is CASSLAVAVPGTQYF. CDR3 DNA: TGTGCCAGCAGTTTGGCGGTAGCCGTTCCGGGGACCCAGTACTTC. V gene TRBV27 combines with J gene TRBJ2-5; no firm D call. Looked up from germline, CDR1 is MNHEY and CDR2 is SMNVEV (reference sequence). V gave up 3 bases and J gave up 7 bases, with 18 bases separating them. CDR3 length: 15 amino acids.

The chain carries TRBV2 and TRBJ2-5; TRBD2 aligns across 11 bases. Germline lookup yields CDR1 SNHLY and CDR2 FYNNEI. This CDR3 has 14 residues. Trimming cost V 9 bases and J 0 bases; bases outside gene matches: 3. CDR3 protein: CASPGLADQETQYF. CDR3 bases: TGTGCCAGTCCGGGACTAGCGGACCAAGAGACCCAGTACTTC.